The next 9 T cell receptor beta chains were all read from a single sample in a study of T cells in Graves' hyperthyroidism and ophthalmopathy. It was RNA transcripts that yielded the amplified TCR beta CDR3 regions. The TCR CDR3 was amplified in a first-round RT-PCR using the HTBI primer set. TCRdb recomputed calls from the multiplex PCR reads with MiXCR, one row per CDR3 protein. The table has fewer than 750,000 distinct CDR3 sequences, over 12% seen once. The specimen was blood. These TCRs come from a woman aged 40 to 50 with Graves' ophthalmopathy.

CDR3 coding DNA: TGTGCCACCAGTGATTTGGACTCCCCGAATCCAGAGACCCAGTACTTC. Amino acid sequence: CATSDLDSPNPETQYF. The V call is TRBV24-1, the J call TRBJ2-5; no definite D call. V was clipped by 0 bases and J by 4 bases, with 14 bases between them. There are 16 residues in the CDR3. Germline V gene lookup returns CDR1 KGHDR and CDR2 SFDVKD.

This clonotype was seen a single time. The chain combines TRBV28 with TRBJ2-7; D assignment may be TRBD1 or TRBD2 (6 bases each). Germline-derived CDR1 and CDR2 are MDHEN and SYDVKM. The CDR3 totals 15 residues. Trimming pared 6 bases from V and 6 bases from J, leaving 21 bases between. Here the CDR3 DNA reads TGTGCCAGCAGCCAGACTACAGGGACTCATGTCGAGCAGTACTTC. Translating gives CASSQTTGTHVEQYF.

This clonotype appeared many times. The genes are TRBV5-5 and TRBJ2-7; D might be TRBD1 or TRBD2, each matching 5 bases. CDR1 SGHKS and CDR2 YYEKEE come from the germline V gene (reference sequence). The CDR3 runs 14 residues. Trimming removed 1 base from V and 2 bases from J, with 10 bases in between. The CDR3 here is CASSLSPGPYEQYF. In DNA, the CDR3 is TGTGCCAGCAGCTTGTCCCCGGGACCCTACGAGCAGTACTTC.

This clonotype was seen only a few times. The chain links TRBV30 to TRBJ2-5, with 8 bases matching TRBD2. This CDR3 spans 14 amino acids. Germline values: CDR1 GTSNPN, CDR2 SVGIG (reference sequence). With V trimmed by 0 bases and J by 5 bases, 5 bases remained unmatched. In DNA form, the CDR3 reads TGTGCCTGGAGTGTATCGGGAGGGGGGGAGACCCAGTACTTC. It is translated as CAWSVSGGGETQYF.

About this clonotype: One end of the junction is discordant with germline, which a read error may explain. The chain links TRBV11-3 to TRBJ1-1; D gene uncertain. This CDR3 is 13 amino acids long. CDR1 and CDR2 (germline): SGHNT, YENEEA. The CDR3 sequence: CASSLDKVLGGSF. DNA for the CDR3: TGTGCCAGCAGCTTAGACAAGGTCCTTGGAGGTTCCTTT. Using reference TRBV11-3 and TRBJ1-1 for the parts outside the CDR3, the full variable domain is EAGVVQSPRYKIIEKKQPVAFWCNPISGHNTLYWYLQNLGQGPELLIRYENEEAVDDSQLPKDRFSAERLKGVDSTLKIQPAELGDSAVYLCASSLDKVLGGSFGQGTRLTVV.

V gene TRBV27 combines with J gene TRBJ2-5; the D gene could be TRBD1 or TRBD2 (6 bases each). The CDR3 loop spans 16 amino acids. Germline V CDR1 and CDR2: MNHEY, SMNVEV (reference sequence). V was clipped by 3 bases and J by 1 base, with 15 bases between them. The CDR3 reads CASSLGAGTFQETQYF. Here the CDR3 DNA reads TGTGCCAGCAGTTTGGGGGCGGGGACCTTCCAAGAGACCCAGTACTTC.

This clonotype was found many times. The chain has TRBV10-3 and TRBJ1-5; 11 bases match TRBD1. CDR3 length: 15 residues. Germline V gene lookup returns CDR1 ENHRY and CDR2 SYGVKD. V trimming: 11 bases; J trimming: 6 bases; junction bases outside the gene matches: 12. CDR3 protein: CASAWTGGMGQPQHF. The DNA for the CDR3 is TGTGCCTCAGCTTGGACAGGGGGCATGGGTCAGCCCCAGCATTTT.

This clonotype was counted at least ten times. The genes are TRBV28 and TRBJ2-7, with a weak D call TRBD1 (5 bases). Germline V lookup: CDR1 MDHEN, CDR2 SYDVKM. The CDR3 spans 15 residues. The V and J ends lost 2 bases and 2 bases respectively, with 13 bases between them. The DNA for the CDR3 is TGTGCCAGCAGTTTAACTCCAGGGTTAGCCTACGAGCAGTACTTC. This sequence encodes CASSLTPGLAYEQYF.

This clonotype was picked up many times. This sequence joins TRBV28 and TRBJ2-2; D gene unclear. With 1 base removed from V and 1 base from J, the gap between germline ends came to 7 bases. The germline CDR1 and CDR2 sequences are MDHEN and SYDVKM. CDR3 size: 15 residues. CDR3: CASSLYLRNTGELFF. CDR3 nucleotide sequence: TGTGCCAGCAGTTTATACTTGAGGAACACCGGGGAGCTGTTTTTT.